This TCR beta chain was documented in a study of blood T cell repertoires in COVID-19. In the authors' methods: Scientists estimated how many nucleated cells there were by amplifying reference gene primers. Sequencing used immunoSEQ multiplex PCR; TCRdb keeps in-frame clones, though not all of them. V and J calls and clone size come straight from that table; D and trimming were deduced from the DNA. The sample consists of around 300,000 clones, 90% of them appearing once. The sequenced material came from peripheral blood. The clonotype comes from a woman aged 45-59 years with COVID-19, enrolled during active disease.

Here the CDR3 DNA reads TGTGCCGGTCGACTTTCTCATGGCTACACCTTC. This gives the protein CAGRLSHGYTF. The rearrangement links TRBV30 to TRBJ1-2, with unresolved D. Trimming removed 8 bases at V and 6 bases at J, with 13 bases between. The CDR3 covers 11 residues. Germline V gives CDR1 GTSNPN, CDR2 SVGIG (reference sequence).